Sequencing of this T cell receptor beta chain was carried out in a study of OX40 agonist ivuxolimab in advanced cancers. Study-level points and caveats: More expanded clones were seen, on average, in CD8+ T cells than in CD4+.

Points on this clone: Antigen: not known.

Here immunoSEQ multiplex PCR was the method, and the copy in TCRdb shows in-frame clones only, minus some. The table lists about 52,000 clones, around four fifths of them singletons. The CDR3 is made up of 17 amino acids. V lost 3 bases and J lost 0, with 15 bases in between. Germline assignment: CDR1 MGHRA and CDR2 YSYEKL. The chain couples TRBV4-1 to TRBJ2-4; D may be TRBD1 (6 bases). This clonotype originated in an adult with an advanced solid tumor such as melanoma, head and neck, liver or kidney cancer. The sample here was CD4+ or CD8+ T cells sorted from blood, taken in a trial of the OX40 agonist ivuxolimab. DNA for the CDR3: TGCGCCAGCAGCCAGGGGGCCCAGTACCTAGCCAAAAACATTCAGTACTTC. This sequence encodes CASSQGAQYLAKNIQYF.